This is a list of T cell receptor beta chains from one sample in a study of blood T cell repertoires in COVID-19. Sequencing used immunoSEQ multiplex PCR; TCRdb keeps in-frame clones, though not all of them. The table has around 80,000 clones, around 86% seen once. Sequencing input: peripheral blood. These receptor sequences come from a human donor in a cohort sampled during active COVID-19. The CDR3 runs from the conserved cysteine through the conserved F or W. Fields, in order: clone size, D gene, V gene, J gene, CDR3 protein, CDR3 DNA. D genes are given only for firm matches. A row's size may be missing; if present it is once, few, many or a size class.

clone size: .; D gene: TRBD1; V gene: TRBV7-8; J gene: TRBJ1-5; CDR3 protein: CASSPTGTGIPGDQPQHF; CDR3 DNA: TGTGCCAGCAGCCCCACCGGGACAGGGATCCCTGGGGATCAGCCCCAGCATTTT
clone size: .; D gene: .; V gene: TRBV6-5; J gene: TRBJ2-7; CDR3 protein: CASSRQGGPYEQYF; CDR3 DNA: TGTGCCAGCAGTCGACAGGGAGGCCCATACGAGCAGTACTTC
clone size: .; D gene: .; V gene: TRBV24-1; J gene: TRBJ1-2; CDR3 protein: CATSDLTRNYGYTF; CDR3 DNA: TGTGCCACCAGTGATCTTACACGTAACTATGGCTACACCTTC
clone size: .; D gene: .; V gene: TRBV3-1/TRBV3-2; J gene: TRBJ1-3; CDR3 protein: CASSRGGYTIYF; CDR3 DNA: TGTGCCAGCAGCCGGGGGGGGTACACCATATATTTT
clone size: .; D gene: TRBD1; V gene: TRBV4-1; J gene: TRBJ2-7; CDR3 protein: CASRTTGSSYEQYF; CDR3 DNA: TGCGCCAGCAGAACGACAGGGAGCTCCTACGAGCAGTACTTC
clone size: once; D gene: TRBD1; V gene: TRBV10-3; J gene: TRBJ1-4; CDR3 protein: CAIRDSNEKLFF; CDR3 DNA: TGTGCCATTAGGGACAGTAATGAAAAACTGTTTTTT
clone size: once; D gene: .; V gene: TRBV7-3; J gene: TRBJ2-1; CDR3 protein: CASSETGVPYNEQFF; CDR3 DNA: TGTGCCAGCAGCGAGACAGGTGTCCCCTACAATGAGCAGTTCTTC
clone size: .; D gene: .; V gene: TRBV3-1/TRBV3-2; J gene: TRBJ1-3; CDR3 protein: CASSQQGSGNTIYF; CDR3 DNA: TGTGCCAGCAGCCAGCAGGGCTCTGGAAACACCATATATTTT
clone size: .; D gene: .; V gene: TRBV12-1; J gene: TRBJ1-5; CDR3 protein: CASSFWGGGCSNQPQHF; CDR3 DNA: TGTGCCAGCAGCTTTTGGGGTGGGGGCTGTAGCAATCAGCCCCAGCATTTT
clone size: .; D gene: .; V gene: TRBV4-2; J gene: TRBJ2-1; CDR3 protein: CASSQDGGPYNEQFF; CDR3 DNA: TGTGCCAGCAGCCAAGACGGCGGGCCTTACAATGAGCAGTTCTTC
clone size: .; D gene: TRBD2; V gene: TRBV7-9; J gene: TRBJ2-2; CDR3 protein: CASSLLGTRTGELFF; CDR3 DNA: TGTGCCAGCAGCTTACTTGGGACTAGGACCGGGGAGCTGTTTTTT